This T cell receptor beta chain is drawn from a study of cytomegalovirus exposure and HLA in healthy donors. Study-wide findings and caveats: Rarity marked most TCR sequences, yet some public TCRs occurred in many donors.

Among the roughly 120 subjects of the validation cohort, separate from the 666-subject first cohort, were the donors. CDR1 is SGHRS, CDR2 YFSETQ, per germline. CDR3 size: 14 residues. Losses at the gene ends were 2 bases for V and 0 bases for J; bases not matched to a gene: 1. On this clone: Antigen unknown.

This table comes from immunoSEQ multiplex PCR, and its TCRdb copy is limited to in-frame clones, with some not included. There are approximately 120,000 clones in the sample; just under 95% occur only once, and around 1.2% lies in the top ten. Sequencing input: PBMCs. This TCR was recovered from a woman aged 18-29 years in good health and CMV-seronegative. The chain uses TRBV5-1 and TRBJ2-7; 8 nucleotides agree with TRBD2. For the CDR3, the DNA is TGCGCCAGCAGCTTTAGCGGGAACTCCTACGAGCAGTACTTC. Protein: CASSFSGNSYEQYF.